These T cell receptor beta chains were read from a single sample in a study of shared clonotypes between healthy human individuals. Data came from immunoSEQ multiplex PCR; TCRdb stores just in-frame clones and leaves some out. This sample has over 2,000,000 clones, with about 94% found just once. The sequencing sample was made of naive CD8+ T cells from PBMCs. These receptors were taken from a man between 18 and 29 years old in good health. Some clones in this sample may be carry-over from other donors' samples. Each CDR3 is given with its conserved first and last residue. A D gene is named only where the DNA matches it firmly. Size tells how often a clone was seen (once, few, many) or the class of an expanded clone, and some rows leave it out.

v_gene,d_gene,j_gene,abundance,CDR3aa,CDR3nt
TRBV29-1,TRBD2,TRBJ2-7,.,CSVRTRSYEQYF,TGCAGCGTCCGGACTAGAAGCTACGAGCAGTACTTC
TRBV11-3,TRBD2,TRBJ2-1,.,CASSRPPLAGVHHEQFF,TGTGCCAGCAGCCGACCCCCACTAGCGGGAGTTCACCATGAGCAGTTCTTC
TRBV2,.,TRBJ1-3,.,CASTHLGGQRGNTIYF,TGTGCCAGCACCCACCTAGGGGGGCAGCGTGGAAACACCATATATTTT
TRBV6-1,.,TRBJ1-3,once,CASSDVGAGNTIYF,TGTGCCAGCAGTGACGTGGGGGCTGGAAACACCATATATTTT
TRBV5-1,.,TRBJ2-3,.,CASSLPLDRRTDTQYF,TGCGCCAGCAGCTTACCTTTAGACCGACGCACAGATACGCAGTATTTT
TRBV27,.,TRBJ2-3,.,CASSHRATDTQYF,TGTGCCAGCAGTCACCGAGCCACTGATACGCAGTATTTT
TRBV7-9,.,TRBJ1-5,.,CASSSRGSQPQHF,TGTGCCAGCAGCTCCAGGGGTAGTCAGCCCCAGCATTTT
TRBV9,.,TRBJ1-1,.,CASAAGALNTEAFF,TGTGCCAGCGCAGCGGGGGCCTTGAACACTGAAGCTTTCTTT
TRBV11-2,.,TRBJ2-2,.,CASSLEEGRGGELFF,TGTGCCAGCAGCTTAGAGGAGGGTCGTGGCGGGGAGCTGTTTTTT
TRBV28,.,TRBJ1-1,.,CASSFFAGEGNTEAFF,TGTGCCAGCAGTTTTTTTGCGGGGGAAGGGAACACTGAAGCTTTCTTT
TRBV6-6,TRBD1,TRBJ1-3,.,CASSRTGAGNTIYF,TGTGCCAGCAGTCGAACAGGGGCTGGAAACACCATATATTTT
TRBV27,.,TRBJ2-3,.,CASQAWGELTDTQYF,TGTGCCAGCCAGGCGTGGGGGGAGTTAACAGATACGCAGTATTTT
TRBV27,.,TRBJ2-5,.,CASSFTPVLSGETQYF,TGTGCCAGCAGTTTCACCCCCGTCCTCTCGGGGGAGACCCAGTACTTC
TRBV18,.,TRBJ1-4,once,CASSLGRTNEKLFF,TGTGCCAGCTCACTTGGACGAACTAATGAAAAACTGTTTTTT
TRBV13,TRBD2,TRBJ2-7,once,CASSSGPAGGPSYEQYF,TGTGCCAGCAGCTCCGGCCCGGCGGGAGGGCCCTCCTACGAGCAGTACTTC
TRBV28,TRBD1,TRBJ1-4,.,CASSVDRGTNEKLFF,TGTGCCAGCAGCGTGGACAGGGGCACTAATGAAAAACTGTTTTTT
TRBV10-2,.,TRBJ2-1,.,CASSDPTGAMYNEQFF,TGCGCCAGCAGTGACCCGACAGGTGCCATGTACAATGAGCAGTTCTTC
TRBV27,.,TRBJ2-7,.,CASRKLASSDEQYF,TGTGCCAGCAGGAAACTAGCTAGCTCCGACGAGCAGTACTTC
TRBV7-8,.,TRBJ2-7,.,CASSQSRAYIYEQYF,TGTGCCAGCAGCCAGAGTCGGGCCTATATCTACGAGCAGTACTTC
TRBV29-1,.,TRBJ2-5,.,CSVAGVEGQETQYF,TGCAGCGTTGCGGGGGTGGAGGGCCAAGAGACCCAGTACTTC
TRBV28,TRBD2,TRBJ2-1,.,CASSHEGLNYNEQFF,TGTGCCAGCAGTCACGAGGGACTAAACTACAATGAGCAGTTCTTC
TRBV6-5,.,TRBJ1-2,.,CASSYGAPGFSYTF,TGTGCCAGCAGTTACGGGGCCCCAGGGTTTAGCTACACCTTC
TRBV6-1,.,TRBJ1-3,.,CASSDGAVVNTIYF,TGTGCCAGCAGTGACGGGGCCGTTGTAAACACCATATATTTT
TRBV27,.,TRBJ2-3,.,CASSLLGSTPDTQYF,TGTGCCAGCAGTTTATTAGGGTCCACCCCCGATACGCAGTATTTT
TRBV2,.,TRBJ2-7,.,CASSEGKGWTYEQYF,TGTGCCAGCAGTGAAGGGAAGGGATGGACCTACGAGCAGTACTTC
TRBV10-3,.,TRBJ2-3,.,CAISESGGTDTQYF,TGTGCCATCAGTGAGTCAGGGGGGACAGATACGCAGTATTTT